The 9 T cell receptor beta chains presented below share a single source sample, sequenced in a study of T cells in Graves' hyperthyroidism and ophthalmopathy. RNA transcripts yielded amplified TCR beta CDR3 regions. HTBI primers drove first-round RT-PCR of the TCR CDR3. MiXCR, run by TCRdb on the multiplex PCR reads, gives a single entry per CDR3 protein. The table records 380,000 or so distinct CDR3 sequences, about 13% of them present only once. The sequenced sample consisted of blood. Every receptor here comes from a man aged 25 to 40 with Graves' hyperthyroidism that later progressed to Graves' ophthalmopathy.

The chain is built from TRBV6-2 or TRBV6-3 and TRBJ2-3, with 11 bases lining up with TRBD2. After removal of 6 bases from V and 2 bases from J, the junction contained 4 bases not matched to a gene. The germline V gene has CDR1 MNHEY and CDR2 SVGEGT. The CDR3 covers 15 residues. The CDR3 DNA reads TGTGCCAGCAGACTAGCGGGGGCCTCCACAGATACGCAGTATTTT. Its protein product is CASRLAGASTDTQYF.

This clonotype was counted a few times. The chain employs TRBV20-1 and TRBJ1-6; D is possibly TRBD1 (5 bases). V shed 2 bases and J shed 8 bases, with 16 bases lying between them. The germline gives CDR1 DFQATT, CDR2 SNEGSKA (reference sequence). The CDR3 totals 15 residues. The CDR3: CSARSSRGGHSPLHF. CDR3 bases: TGCAGTGCTAGATCATCGAGGGGTGGGCATTCACCCCTCCACTTT.

This clonotype was observed many times. J is TRBJ2-2 and V is TRBV12-3 or TRBV12-4; TRBD1 or TRBD2 may be the D gene (6 bases each). Between the trimmed V and J ends, which lost 3 bases and 5 bases, there was a span of 13 bases. This CDR3 region has 15 residues. The CDR3 DNA sequence: TGTGCCAGCAGTTTTAGGCGAGGGGGGACCGGGGAGCTGTTTTTT. This gives the protein CASSFRRGGTGELFF.

This clonotype came up a few times. The chain employs TRBV5-1 and TRBJ1-5; 8 bases are shared with TRBD1. J gave up 7 bases and V 4 bases, and 13 bases lay outside the gene matches. CDR3 size: 16 residues. Germline CDR1 is SGHRS and CDR2 is YFSETQ. This CDR3 is CASSPICGDRGQPQHF. CDR3 nucleotide sequence: TGCGCCAGCAGCCCCATCTGCGGTGACAGGGGACAGCCCCAGCATTTT.

This clonotype was picked up many times. The V call is TRBV6-2 or TRBV6-3, the J call TRBJ1-1; unclear D gene. This CDR3 has 13 residues. Germline CDR1 and CDR2: MNHEY and SVGEGT. V was clipped by 4 bases and J by 0 bases, with 6 bases between them. CDR3 loop: CASSWAMNTEAFF. The CDR3 DNA reads TGTGCCAGCAGTTGGGCAATGAACACTGAAGCTTTCTTT.

This clonotype has at least ten counts. The chain recombines TRBV28 with TRBJ1-4, with 10 nucleotides matching TRBD1. Germline V gene sequence: CDR1 MDHEN, CDR2 SYDVKM. The CDR3 consists of 14 residues. Losses at the gene ends were 7 bases for V and 8 bases for J; bases not matched to a gene: 7. The CDR3 sequence is CASTTGGREEKLFF. Written as DNA, the CDR3 is TGTGCCAGCACGACAGGGGGCCGGGAGGAAAAACTGTTTTTT.

The table lists this clonotype with many counts. V gene TRBV9 combines with J gene TRBJ1-2; 7 bases align to TRBD1. The CDR3 contains 15 residues. The V gene's germline CDR1 is SGDLS and CDR2 YYNGEE. The trim removed 0 bases at V and 1 base at J, leaving 3 bases unmatched. DNA of the CDR3: TGTGCCAGCAGCGTAGACGACAGGGTTAACTATGGCTACACCTTC. The encoded protein is CASSVDDRVNYGYTF.

This clonotype was seen repeatedly, ten times or more. The chain couples TRBV30 to TRBJ1-5, with D possibly being TRBD1 (6 bases). The V gene lost 2 bases and the J gene lost 7 bases, with 12 bases spanning the gap. This CDR3 contains 13 residues. CDR1 GTSNPN and CDR2 SVGIG come from the germline V gene (reference sequence). CDR3 residues: CAWSLRGGQPQHF. The DNA of the CDR3 is TGTGCCTGGAGTCTCAGGGGTGGACAGCCCCAGCATTTT.

This clonotype was counted between two and nine times. A much larger clonotype is one base distant, so this may be a read error. The chain recombines TRBV7-2 with TRBJ1-2, with D unresolved. This CDR3 is 15 amino acids long. Germline V gene sequence: CDR1 SGHTA, CDR2 FQGNSA. The V end was cut by 4 bases, the J end by 4 bases, with 16 bases between. The DNA for the CDR3 is TGTGCCAGCAGCTCTGTGCCAAGTTGGATCTATGGCTACACCTTC. The encoded protein is CASSSVPSWIYGYTF.